These 6 T cell receptor beta chains originate from one sample sequenced in a study of blood T cells in healthy people across ages. Using a J-beta primer mix together with a sample-barcoded 5' primer, a second PCR was run for roughly 6 to 12 cycles. A single record per CDR3 protein comes from TCRdb applying MiXCR to the 5' RACE reads. The sample consists of some 800,000 distinct CDR3 sequences, about 42% of them appearing once. The sequenced material came from blood. The receptors come from a man between 60 and 75 years old in good health.

The genes are TRBV25-1 and TRBJ2-7; D gene unclear. Between the trimmed V and J ends, which lost 1 base and 5 bases, there was a span of 3 bases. The germline CDR1 and CDR2 sequences are MGHDK and SYGVNS. This CDR3 is 11 amino acids long. CDR3 sequence: CASSEFHEQYF. For the CDR3, the DNA is TGTGCCAGCAGTGAATTCCACGAGCAGTACTTC.

The chain links TRBV27 to TRBJ2-5, with D uncertain. CDR1 is MNHEY, CDR2 SMNVEV, per germline (reference sequence). The ends were cut back, 3 bases at V and 0 bases at J, with 11 bases in the middle. The CDR3 loop spans 15 amino acids. The CDR3 region has the DNA TGTGCCAGCAGTTTTTCAGTTCAGAACCAAGAGACCCAGTACTTC. This translates into CASSFSVQNQETQYF.

The chain joins TRBV29-1 to TRBJ2-2; D not resolved. V lost 4 bases and J 13 bases, leaving 13 bases between the germline ends. This CDR3 spans 11 amino acids. Germline CDR1 is SQVTM and CDR2 is ANQGSEA. The CDR3 region is CSVGDQGLLFF. CDR3 bases: TGCAGCGTTGGGGATCAAGGTTTGCTGTTTTTT.

Concerning this clonotype itself: This may arise from a read error, as a much more abundant clone is one base away. This sequence joins TRBV27 and TRBJ2-1, with D unresolved. The CDR3 consists of 13 residues. Trimming took off 6 bases at V and 9 bases at J, with 15 bases between the two ends. Germline V gene data show CDR1 as MNHEY and CDR2 as SMNVEV (reference sequence). The CDR3 DNA is TGTGCCAGCAGGGTAGTGGGTCGCAGTGAGCAGTTCTTC. Translation gives CASRVVGRSEQFF.

This clonotype was detected a few times. The rearrangement joins TRBV20-1 to TRBJ2-1, with 9 bases that match TRBD1. Germline V gene lookup returns CDR1 DFQATT and CDR2 SNEGSKA (reference sequence). This CDR3 is built from 12 residues. The CDR3 bases are TGCAGAGCGGGACAGGGTGGAGATGAGCAGTTCTTC. It translates to CRAGQGGDEQFF.

The chain uses TRBV6-2 or TRBV6-3 and TRBJ2-1; maybe TRBD2 (6 bases). The CDR3 is made up of 15 amino acids. Germline loops: CDR1 MNHEY, CDR2 SVGEGT. V gave up 6 bases and J gave up 8 bases, with 20 bases separating them. The CDR3 reads CASRPSAGSGYEQFF. The DNA for the CDR3 is TGTGCCAGCAGACCGTCCGCGGGGAGCGGGTATGAGCAGTTCTTC.